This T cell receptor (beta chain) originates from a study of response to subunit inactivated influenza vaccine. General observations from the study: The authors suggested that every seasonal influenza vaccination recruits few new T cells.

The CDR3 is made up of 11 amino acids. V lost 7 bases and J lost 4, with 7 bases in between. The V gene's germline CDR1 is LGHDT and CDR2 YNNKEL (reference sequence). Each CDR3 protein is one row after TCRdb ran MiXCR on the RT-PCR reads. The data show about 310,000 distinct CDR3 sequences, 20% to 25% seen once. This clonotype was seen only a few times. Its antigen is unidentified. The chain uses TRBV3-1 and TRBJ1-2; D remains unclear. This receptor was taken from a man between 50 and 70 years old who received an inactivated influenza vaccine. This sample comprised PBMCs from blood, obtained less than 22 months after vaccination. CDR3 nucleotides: TGTGCCAGCATGAACATCTATGGCTACACCTTC. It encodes CASMNIYGYTF.